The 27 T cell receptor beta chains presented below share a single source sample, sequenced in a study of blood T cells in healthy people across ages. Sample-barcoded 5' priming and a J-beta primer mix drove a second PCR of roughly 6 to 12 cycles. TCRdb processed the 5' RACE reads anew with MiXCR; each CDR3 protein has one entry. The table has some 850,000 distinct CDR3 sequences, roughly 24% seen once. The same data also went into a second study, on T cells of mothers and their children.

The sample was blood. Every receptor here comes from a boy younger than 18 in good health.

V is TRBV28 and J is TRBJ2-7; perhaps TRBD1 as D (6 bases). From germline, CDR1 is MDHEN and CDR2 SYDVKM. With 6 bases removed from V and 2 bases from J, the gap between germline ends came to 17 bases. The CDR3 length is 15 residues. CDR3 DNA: TGTGCCAGCAGGGGGGCCGGGGCGCAAGCCTACGAGCAGTACTTC. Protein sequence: CASRGAGAQAYEQYF.

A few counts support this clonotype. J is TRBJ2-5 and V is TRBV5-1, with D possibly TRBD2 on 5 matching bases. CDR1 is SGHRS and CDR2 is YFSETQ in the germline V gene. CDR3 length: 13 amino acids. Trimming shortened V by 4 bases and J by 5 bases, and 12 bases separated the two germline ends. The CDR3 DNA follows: TGCGCCAGCAGCATGCCGGGGAAGGAGACCCAGTACTTC. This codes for CASSMPGKETQYF.

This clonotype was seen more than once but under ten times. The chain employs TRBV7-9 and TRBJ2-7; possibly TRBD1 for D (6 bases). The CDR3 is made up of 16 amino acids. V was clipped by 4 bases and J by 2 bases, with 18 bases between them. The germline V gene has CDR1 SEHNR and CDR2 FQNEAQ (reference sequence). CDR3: CASSSPPQGNTYEQYF. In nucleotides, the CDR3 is TGTGCCAGCAGCTCCCCCCCACAGGGTAATACCTACGAGCAGTACTTC.

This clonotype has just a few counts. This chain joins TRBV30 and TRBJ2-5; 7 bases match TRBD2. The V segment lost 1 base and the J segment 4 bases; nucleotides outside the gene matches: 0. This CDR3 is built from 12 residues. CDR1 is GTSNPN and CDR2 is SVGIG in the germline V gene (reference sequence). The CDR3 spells CAWSGGGETQYF. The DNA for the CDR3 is TGTGCCTGGAGTGGCGGGGGAGAGACCCAGTACTTC.

The CDR3 sequence: CASSYRGQGVPNTEAFF. CDR3 DNA: TGTGCCAGCAGCTATAGGGGACAGGGAGTACCGAACACTGAAGCTTTCTTT. The chain carries TRBV6-5 and TRBJ1-1, with 9 bases aligning to TRBD1. Germline lookup yields CDR1 MNHEY and CDR2 SVGAGI. V gave up 6 bases and J gave up 1 base; unmatched junction bases: 12. The CDR3 spans 17 residues.

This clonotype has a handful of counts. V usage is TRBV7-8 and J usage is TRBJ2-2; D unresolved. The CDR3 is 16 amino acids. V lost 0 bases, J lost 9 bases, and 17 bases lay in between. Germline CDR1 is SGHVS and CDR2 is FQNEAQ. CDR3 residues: CASSLAPGSTRRELFF. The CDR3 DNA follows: TGTGCCAGCAGCTTAGCCCCCGGGTCCACAAGACGGGAGCTGTTTTTT. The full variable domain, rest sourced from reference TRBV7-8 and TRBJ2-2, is GAGVSQSPRYKVAKRGQDVALRCDPISGHVSLFWYQQALGQGPEFLTYFQNEAQLDKSGLPSDRFFAERPEGSVSTLKIQRTQQEDSAVYLCASSLAPGSTRRELFFGEGSRLTVL.

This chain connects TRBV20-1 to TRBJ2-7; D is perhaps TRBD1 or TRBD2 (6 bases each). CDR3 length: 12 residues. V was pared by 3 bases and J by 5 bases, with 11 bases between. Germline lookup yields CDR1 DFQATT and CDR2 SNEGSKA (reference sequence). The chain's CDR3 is CSASPGADEQYF. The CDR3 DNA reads TGCAGTGCTAGCCCGGGGGCCGACGAGCAGTACTTC.

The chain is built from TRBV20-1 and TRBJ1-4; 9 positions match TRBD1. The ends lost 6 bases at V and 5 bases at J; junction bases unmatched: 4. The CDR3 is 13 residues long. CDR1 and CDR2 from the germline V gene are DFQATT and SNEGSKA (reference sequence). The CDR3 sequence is CSAKDRGNEKLFF. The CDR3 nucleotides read TGCAGTGCCAAGGACAGGGGCAATGAAAAACTGTTTTTT.

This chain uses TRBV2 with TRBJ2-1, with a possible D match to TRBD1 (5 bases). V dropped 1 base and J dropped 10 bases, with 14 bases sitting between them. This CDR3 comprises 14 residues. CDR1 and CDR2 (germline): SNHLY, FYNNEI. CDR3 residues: CASSEVKLRTEQFF. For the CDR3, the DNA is TGTGCCAGCAGTGAAGTGAAGTTAAGGACAGAGCAGTTCTTC.

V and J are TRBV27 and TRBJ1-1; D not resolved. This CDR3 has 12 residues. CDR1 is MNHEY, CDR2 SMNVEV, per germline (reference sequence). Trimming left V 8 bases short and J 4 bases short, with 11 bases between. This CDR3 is CASPSCGTEAFF. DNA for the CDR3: TGTGCCAGCCCGTCTTGTGGCACTGAAGCTTTCTTT.

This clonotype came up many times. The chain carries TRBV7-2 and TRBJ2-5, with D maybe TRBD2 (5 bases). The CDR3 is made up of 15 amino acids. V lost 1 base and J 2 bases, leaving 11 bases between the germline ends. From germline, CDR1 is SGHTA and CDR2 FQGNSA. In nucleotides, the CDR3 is TGTGCCAGCAGCTTAGAGGGATCGGGGCAAGAGACCCAGTACTTC. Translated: CASSLEGSGQETQYF.

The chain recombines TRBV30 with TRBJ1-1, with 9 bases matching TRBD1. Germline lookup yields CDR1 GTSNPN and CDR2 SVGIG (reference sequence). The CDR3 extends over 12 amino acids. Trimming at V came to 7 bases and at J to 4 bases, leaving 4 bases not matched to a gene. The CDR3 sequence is CASDRGGTEAFF. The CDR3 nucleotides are TGTGCCTCGGACAGGGGAGGCACTGAAGCTTTCTTT.

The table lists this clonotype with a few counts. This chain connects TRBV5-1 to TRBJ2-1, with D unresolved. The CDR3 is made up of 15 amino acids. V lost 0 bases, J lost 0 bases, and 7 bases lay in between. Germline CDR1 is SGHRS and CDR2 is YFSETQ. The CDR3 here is CASSLEDLSYNEQFF. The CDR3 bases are TGCGCCAGCAGCTTGGAGGACCTCTCCTACAATGAGCAGTTCTTC.

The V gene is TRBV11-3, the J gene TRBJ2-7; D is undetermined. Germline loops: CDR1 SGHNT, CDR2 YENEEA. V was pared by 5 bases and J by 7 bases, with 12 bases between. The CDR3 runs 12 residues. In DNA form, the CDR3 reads TGTGCCAGCAGCATCCAGCCTAGTGAGCAGTACTTC. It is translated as CASSIQPSEQYF.

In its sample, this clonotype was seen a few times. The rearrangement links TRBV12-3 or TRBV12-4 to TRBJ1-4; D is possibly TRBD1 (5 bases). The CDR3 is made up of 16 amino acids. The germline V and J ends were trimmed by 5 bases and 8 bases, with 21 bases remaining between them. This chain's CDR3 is CASSPTVRVGGEKLFF. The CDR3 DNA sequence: TGTGCCAGCAGTCCCACCGTCAGGGTCGGAGGGGAAAAACTGTTTTTT.

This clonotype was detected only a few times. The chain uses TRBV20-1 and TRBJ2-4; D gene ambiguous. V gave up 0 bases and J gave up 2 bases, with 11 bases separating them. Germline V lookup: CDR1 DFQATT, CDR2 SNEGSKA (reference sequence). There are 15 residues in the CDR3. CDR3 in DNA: TGCAGTGCTAGAGAGATGAGCGCCACCAAAAACATTCAGTACTTC. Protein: CSAREMSATKNIQYF.

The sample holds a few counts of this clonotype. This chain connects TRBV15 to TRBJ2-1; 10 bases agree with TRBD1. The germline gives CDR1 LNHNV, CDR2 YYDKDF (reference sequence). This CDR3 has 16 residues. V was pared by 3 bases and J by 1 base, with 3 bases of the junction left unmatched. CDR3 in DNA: TGTGCCACCAGCAGGGGGGACAGGGGTTCCTACAATGAGCAGTTCTTC. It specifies CATSRGDRGSYNEQFF. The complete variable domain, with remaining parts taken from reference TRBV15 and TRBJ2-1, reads DAMVIQNPRYQVTQFGKPVTLSCSQTLNHNVMYWYQQKSSQAPKLLFHYYDKDFNNEADTPDNFQSRRPNTSFCFLDIRSPGLGDTAMYLCATSRGDRGSYNEQFFGPGTRLTVL.

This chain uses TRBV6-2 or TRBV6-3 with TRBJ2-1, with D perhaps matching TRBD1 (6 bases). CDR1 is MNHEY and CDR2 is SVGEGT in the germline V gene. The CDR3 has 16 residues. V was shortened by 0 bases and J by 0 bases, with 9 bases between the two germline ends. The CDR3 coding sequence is TGTGCCAGCAGTTACTCGACAGGCCGCTCCTACAATGAGCAGTTCTTC. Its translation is CASSYSTGRSYNEQFF.

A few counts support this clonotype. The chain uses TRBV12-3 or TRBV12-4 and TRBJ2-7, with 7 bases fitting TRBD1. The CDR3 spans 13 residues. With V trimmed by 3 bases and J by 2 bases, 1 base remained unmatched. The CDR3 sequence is CASSFRGPYEQYF. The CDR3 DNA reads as TGTGCCAGCAGTTTTAGGGGGCCCTACGAGCAGTACTTC.

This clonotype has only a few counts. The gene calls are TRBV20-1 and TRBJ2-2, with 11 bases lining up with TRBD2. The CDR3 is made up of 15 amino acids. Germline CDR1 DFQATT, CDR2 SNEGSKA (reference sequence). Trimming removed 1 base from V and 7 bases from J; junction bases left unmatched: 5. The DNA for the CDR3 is TGCAGTGCTAGAGCCACTAGCGGGGGAGGCGGGGAGCTGTTTTTT. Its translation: CSARATSGGGGELFF.

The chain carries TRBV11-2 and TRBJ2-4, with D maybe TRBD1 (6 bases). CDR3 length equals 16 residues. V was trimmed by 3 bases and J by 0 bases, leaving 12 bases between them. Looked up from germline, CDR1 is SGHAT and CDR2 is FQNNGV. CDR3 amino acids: CASSFQTGLAKNIQYF. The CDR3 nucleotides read TGTGCCAGCAGCTTTCAAACAGGGTTAGCCAAAAACATTCAGTACTTC.

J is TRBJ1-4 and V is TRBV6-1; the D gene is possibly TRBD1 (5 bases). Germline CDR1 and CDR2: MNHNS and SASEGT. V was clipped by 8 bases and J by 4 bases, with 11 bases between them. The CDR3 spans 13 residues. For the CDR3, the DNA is TGTGCCAGCTCCGACAGCTTTAATGAAAAACTGTTTTTT. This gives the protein CASSDSFNEKLFF.

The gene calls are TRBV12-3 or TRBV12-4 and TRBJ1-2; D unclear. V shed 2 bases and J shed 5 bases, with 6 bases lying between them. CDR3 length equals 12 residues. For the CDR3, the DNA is TGTGCCAGCAGTTTACATGAGTATGGCTACACCTTC. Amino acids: CASSLHEYGYTF.

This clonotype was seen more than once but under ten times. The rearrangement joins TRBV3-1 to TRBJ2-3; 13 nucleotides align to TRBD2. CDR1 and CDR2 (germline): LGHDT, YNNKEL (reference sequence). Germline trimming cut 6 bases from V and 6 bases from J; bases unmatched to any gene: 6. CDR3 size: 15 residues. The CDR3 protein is CASSPGTSGADTQYF. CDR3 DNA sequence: TGTGCCAGCAGTCCCGGGACTAGCGGGGCGGATACGCAGTATTTT.

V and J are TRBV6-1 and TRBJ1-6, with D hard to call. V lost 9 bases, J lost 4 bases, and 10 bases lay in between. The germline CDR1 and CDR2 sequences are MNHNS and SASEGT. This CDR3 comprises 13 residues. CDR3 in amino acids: CASQAGYNSPLHF. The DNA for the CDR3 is TGTGCCAGTCAAGCAGGATATAATTCACCCCTCCACTTT.

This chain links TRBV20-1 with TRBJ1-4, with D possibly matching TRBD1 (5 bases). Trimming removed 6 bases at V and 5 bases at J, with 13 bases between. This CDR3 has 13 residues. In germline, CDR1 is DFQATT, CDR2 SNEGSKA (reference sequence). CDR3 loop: CSALKRGNEKLFF. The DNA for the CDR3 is TGCAGTGCGCTTAAGCGGGGGAATGAAAAACTGTTTTTT.

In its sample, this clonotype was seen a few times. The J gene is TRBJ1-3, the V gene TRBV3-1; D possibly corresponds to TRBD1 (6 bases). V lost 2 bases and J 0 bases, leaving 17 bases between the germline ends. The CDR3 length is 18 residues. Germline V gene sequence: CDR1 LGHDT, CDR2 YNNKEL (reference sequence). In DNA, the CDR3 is TGTGCCAGCAGCCAACTGCACAGGGCGATCAACTCTGGAAACACCATATATTTT. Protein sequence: CASSQLHRAINSGNTIYF.